There are a few counts of the clone carrying this TCR beta chain. What it recognizes is unknown. The primer mix had 60 Vbeta and 13 Jbeta primers. Method: immunoSEQ multiplex PCR; TCRdb's copy keeps in-frame clones and lacks some. The sample lists about 120,000 clones; roughly three fifths were seen once. The sample belongs to a study of cytomegalovirus exposure and HLA in healthy donors. General study results and limits: Reported findings show TCR beta sequences accurately forecast HLA-A and HLA-B alleles in most subjects.

The CDR3 covers 14 residues. V lost 7 bases to trimming and J lost 0 bases, with 13 bases between them. CDR1 and CDR2 (germline): PRHDT, FYEKMQ (reference sequence). The receptor comes from a man in his forties in good health and CMV-seropositive. V usage is TRBV13 and J usage is TRBJ2-7, with D uncertain. Sequenced material: PBMCs. CDR3: CASKIGRNSYEQYF. The CDR3 nucleotides are TGTGCCAGCAAAATTGGCAGAAACTCCTACGAGCAGTACTTC.